This TCR beta chain is drawn from a study of blood T cell repertoires in COVID-19. Study in general: In each case, the material was cDNA or gDNA derived from T cells, B-cell-depleted T cells, or PBMCs.

V lost 1 base to trimming and J lost 5 bases, with 9 bases between them. This CDR3 has 13 amino acids. From germline, CDR1 is KGHSH and CDR2 LQKENI. Produced via immunoSEQ multiplex PCR; TCRdb's table is partial and in-frame only. Found here are about 120,000 clones, about 80% of them singletons; the top ten hold about 4%. This clonotype originated in a woman older than 75 with acute or convalescent COVID-19. The chain combines TRBV18 with TRBJ2-7; D gene unclear. Sequencing was performed on peripheral blood. Here the CDR3 reads CASSPRHNDEQYF. Written as DNA, the CDR3 is TGTGCCAGCTCACCACGGCATAATGACGAGCAGTACTTC.